Listed here is a single T cell receptor beta chain. No antigen is known for it. All donors qualified as healthy HIV-negative adults and had experienced no recent acute infections or vaccinations. The CDR3 totals 13 residues. Between the trimmed V and J ends, which lost 5 bases and 3 bases, there was a span of 10 bases. Germline CDR1 is SEHNR and CDR2 is FQNEAQ (reference sequence). The sample originates from a study of shared clonotypes between healthy human individuals. For the study at large: Those who served as donors were two women and three men between the ages of 18 and 49. Study-wide findings and caveats: Sequencing depth was predicted to influence how clonotypes are shared among donors.

Sequencing was at deep level. Sequencing used immunoSEQ multiplex PCR; TCRdb keeps in-frame clones, though not all of them. The table records about 460,000 clones, approximately 80% of them present only once. V gene TRBV7-9 combines with J gene TRBJ1-2; D is unresolved. Sequenced material: PBMCs. The receptor comes from a woman in her thirties or forties in good health. Some clones in this sample may be carry-over from other donors' samples. The CDR3 reads CASSQSLDYGYTF. As DNA, the CDR3 is TGTGCCAGCAGCCAGAGTCTTGACTATGGCTACACCTTC.